One sample yielded the 24 T cell receptor beta chains listed below, sequenced in a study of blood T cell repertoires in COVID-19. The repertoire was sequenced with immunoSEQ multiplex PCR; TCRdb's copy has only in-frame clones and lacks some. The data show under 100,000 clones, roughly 90% seen once. The sequencing input was peripheral blood. The origin of the receptors is a man aged 55 to 70 with COVID-19, enrolled during active disease.

This rearrangement joins TRBV5-1 to TRBJ1-6; D is undetermined. V gave up 1 base and J gave up 10 bases, with 15 bases separating them. This CDR3 is built from 15 residues. The germline V gene has CDR1 SGHRS and CDR2 YFSETQ. CDR3 DNA: TGCGCCAGCAGCTTGAGTAAGGGAGACACCTCACCCCTCCACTTT. Amino acid sequence: CASSLSKGDTSPLHF.

This chain uses TRBV2 with TRBJ1-2; TRBD1 might be the D (6 bases). This CDR3 is built from 15 residues. Trimming removed 4 bases from V and 10 bases from J, with 22 bases in between. Germline V gene data show CDR1 as SNHLY and CDR2 as FYNNEI. CDR3 DNA: TGTGCCAGCAGTGCCAGCCCCCTGCTCACAGGGTCCTACACCTTC. Protein product: CASSASPLLTGSYTF.

The chain employs TRBV3-1 (or the pseudogene TRBV3-2) and TRBJ1-1, with D hard to call. Germline V gene lookup returns CDR1 LGHDT and CDR2 YNNKEL (reference sequence). Trimming removed 0 bases at V and 3 bases at J, with 5 bases between. The length of the CDR3 is 13 residues. In nucleotides, the CDR3 is TGTGCCAGCAGCCAAGATCGGGACACTGAAGCTTTCTTT. It is translated as CASSQDRDTEAFF.

CDR3 loop: CASSPADLNTEAFF. The CDR3 DNA sequence: TGTGCCAGCAGCCCCGCCGACTTGAACACTGAAGCTTTCTTT. The V gene is TRBV3-1 (or the pseudogene TRBV3-2), the J gene TRBJ1-1; the D is unclear. The ends were cut back, 4 bases at V and 0 bases at J, with 9 bases in the middle. The CDR3 has 14 amino acids. Germline CDR1 is LGHDT and CDR2 is YNNKEL (reference sequence).

The rearrangement joins TRBV15 to TRBJ1-1; D perhaps matches TRBD1 (5 bases). Germline V gives CDR1 LNHNV, CDR2 YYDKDF (reference sequence). Trimming removed 3 bases at V and 5 bases at J, with 13 bases between. CDR3 length equals 14 residues. The CDR3 nucleotides read TGTGCCACCAGCAGCTCAGGGCTCTGGACTGAAGCTTTCTTT. Protein product: CATSSSGLWTEAFF.

This chain links TRBV6-5 with TRBJ2-1; D gene ambiguous. Germline CDR1 and CDR2: MNHEY and SVGAGI. V was pared by 2 bases and J by 12 bases, with 17 bases between. This CDR3 contains 14 residues. CDR3 loop: CASSYPQHLGLQFF. The CDR3, as DNA: TGTGCCAGCAGTTACCCCCAGCACCTGGGCTTGCAGTTCTTC.

The rearrangement uses TRBV4-1 and TRBJ2-1, with TRBD2 matching 9 bases. The CDR3 sequence is 20 residues long. Germline trimming cut 0 bases from V and 8 bases from J; bases unmatched to any gene: 20. Germline CDR1 and CDR2: MGHRA and YSYEKL. The CDR3 DNA follows: TGCGCCAGCAGCCAAGATGAGAGTCTAGCGGGACGCCCAAGTACGGATGAGCAGTTCTTC. It encodes CASSQDESLAGRPSTDEQFF.

The chain employs TRBV29-1 and TRBJ2-1; 12 bases align to TRBD2. This CDR3 comprises 16 residues. With 0 bases clipped from V and 4 bases from J, the junction kept 4 bases outside the gene matches. Germline CDR1 reads SQVTM; CDR2 reads ANQGSEA. CDR3 protein: CSVEEGTSGFYNEQFF. The CDR3 DNA sequence: TGCAGCGTTGAAGAGGGGACTAGCGGGTTTTACAATGAGCAGTTCTTC.

The rearrangement links TRBV2 to TRBJ1-2, with 8 nucleotides matching TRBD1. V shed 1 base, J shed 8 bases, and the junction held 6 bases outside the gene matches. Germline V gene sequence: CDR1 SNHLY, CDR2 FYNNEI. The CDR3 covers 14 residues. CDR3 loop: CASSEGTGQDGYTF. The DNA for the CDR3 is TGTGCCAGCAGTGAAGGGACGGGACAGGACGGCTACACCTTC.

J is TRBJ2-7 and V is TRBV5-1; 11 bases are a match to TRBD2. Germline loops: CDR1 SGHRS, CDR2 YFSETQ. The CDR3 contains 16 residues. V dropped 4 bases and J dropped 1; count of bases not matched to a gene: 7. The CDR3 spells CASSTSGLAESYEQYF. In DNA form, the CDR3 reads TGCGCCAGCAGCACATCGGGACTAGCGGAATCCTACGAGCAGTACTTC.

V usage is TRBV2 and J usage is TRBJ2-1, with no clear D. V lost 2 bases and J 5 bases, leaving 13 bases between the germline ends. Germline-derived CDR1 and CDR2 are SNHLY and FYNNEI. The CDR3 consists of 15 residues. CDR3 protein: CASSEQVVGDNEQFF. CDR3 in DNA: TGTGCCAGCAGTGAACAAGTGGTTGGAGACAATGAGCAGTTCTTC.

In nucleotides, the CDR3 is TGTGCCAGCTCACGAGCAACCGGGACAGGAGAAATTGGAAACACCATATATTTT. It encodes CASSRATGTGEIGNTIYF. The chain links TRBV18 to TRBJ1-3; TRBD1 matches 8 bases. This CDR3 is 18 amino acids long. V was pared by 4 bases and J by 3 bases, with 14 bases of the junction left unmatched. The germline V gene has CDR1 KGHSH and CDR2 LQKENI.

The V gene is TRBV4-1, the J gene TRBJ1-3; TRBD1 agrees at 8 bases. CDR1 and CDR2 from the germline V gene are MGHRA and YSYEKL. Unmatched junction bases numbered 2, after V lost 0 bases and J lost 4 bases. CDR3 size: 15 residues. The chain's CDR3 is CASSQDDRGGNTIYF. CDR3 bases: TGCGCCAGCAGCCAAGATGACAGGGGAGGAAACACCATATATTTT.

V and J are TRBV27 and TRBJ1-1; 8 bases align to TRBD1. This CDR3 is 16 amino acids long. V lost 4 bases, J lost 5 bases, and 12 bases stayed unmatched. Per the germline V gene, CDR1 is MNHEY and CDR2 is SMNVEV (reference sequence). The CDR3 DNA reads TGTGCCAGCAGTTCCTACTACAGGGGGTCGGGGACTGAAGCTTTCTTT. It translates to CASSSYYRGSGTEAFF.

V is TRBV21-1 and J is TRBJ2-1; the table assigns TRBD2, which was not confirmed against the DNA. TRBV21-1 corresponds to a pseudogene. The CDR3 has 15 amino acids. The CDR3 reads CASSKEREEGNEQFF. In DNA form, the CDR3 reads TGTGCCAGCAGCAAAGAGCGGGAGGAGGGCAATGAGCAGTTCTTC.

The chain uses TRBV6-1 and TRBJ2-7; D is unresolved. The CDR3 loop spans 13 amino acids. Germline V lookup: CDR1 MNHNS, CDR2 SASEGT. Deletions cut 0 bases from V and 2 bases from J, with 5 bases between. CDR3 nucleotide sequence: TGTGCCAGCAGTGAAGCGGCCCCCTACGAGCAGTACTTC. Translation gives CASSEAAPYEQYF.

The chain couples TRBV2 to TRBJ1-4; D unclear. Trimming cost V 2 bases and J 0 bases, with 10 bases left between them. From germline, CDR1 is SNHLY and CDR2 FYNNEI. CDR3 size: 16 residues. The CDR3 bases are TGTGCCAGCAGTGAACGTTGGGCCGCAACTAATGAAAAACTGTTTTTT. This sequence encodes CASSERWAATNEKLFF.

This chain links TRBV23-1 with TRBJ1-1, with 7 nucleotides matching TRBD1. TRBV23-1 is noted as an ORF with a role that remains uncertain. J lost 0 bases, V lost 3 bases, and 4 bases had no gene match. CDR3 length: 15 residues. The CDR3: CASSHSGQMNTEAFF. The CDR3, as DNA: TGCGCCAGCAGTCATTCGGGACAGATGAACACTGAAGCTTTCTTT.

CDR3 sequence (DNA): TGTGCCAGCAGCACCCGGACAGGGAACACAGATACGCAGTATTTT. It codes for CASSTRTGNTDTQYF. The rearrangement links TRBV11-3 to TRBJ2-3; TRBD1 aligns across 8 bases. The CDR3 runs 15 residues. With V trimmed by 5 bases and J by 2 bases, 6 bases remained unmatched. Germline V gene lookup returns CDR1 SGHNT and CDR2 YENEEA. The whole variable domain, remainder taken from reference TRBV11-3 and TRBJ2-3, is EAGVVQSPRYKIIEKKQPVAFWCNPISGHNTLYWYLQNLGQGPELLIRYENEEAVDDSQLPKDRFSAERLKGVDSTLKIQPAELGDSAVYLCASSTRTGNTDTQYFGPGTRLTVL.

V and J are TRBV19 and TRBJ1-1; the D gene is possibly TRBD1 (5 bases). Germline CDR1 LNHDA, CDR2 SQIVND (reference sequence). The CDR3 extends over 16 amino acids. Trimming shortened V by 7 bases and J by 6 bases, and 24 bases separated the two germline ends. The CDR3 protein is CASNSLRGKANAEAFF. The CDR3 DNA reads TGTGCCAGTAATAGTCTCCGGGGGAAAGCCAACGCTGAAGCTTTCTTT. Variable domain in full (rest from reference TRBV19 and TRBJ1-1): DGGITQSPKYLFRKEGQNVTLSCEQNLNHDAMYWYRQDPGQGLRLIYYSQIVNDFQKGDIAEGYSVSREKKESFPLTVTSAQKNPTAFYLCASNSLRGKANAEAFFGQGTRLTVV.

This sequence joins TRBV5-4 and TRBJ2-1; TRBD2 agrees at 8 bases. J gave up 4 bases and V 2 bases, and 5 bases lay outside the gene matches. This CDR3 has 15 residues. CDR1 is SGHNT and CDR2 is YYREEE in the germline V gene (reference sequence). The CDR3 sequence: CASSFQAGAYNEQFF. As DNA, the CDR3 is TGTGCCAGCAGCTTCCAAGCGGGAGCATACAATGAGCAGTTCTTC.

V and J are TRBV9 and TRBJ2-2, with a weak D call TRBD2 (6 bases). Deletions cut 4 bases from V and 7 bases from J, with 17 bases between. Germline loops: CDR1 SGDLS, CDR2 YYNGEE. This CDR3 contains 15 residues. The DNA of the CDR3 is TGTGCCAGCAGCCCCGGGGAACGGGGGTTCGGGGAGCTGTTTTTT. This translates into CASSPGERGFGELFF.

This chain uses TRBV2 with TRBJ2-2; D call uncertain. The CDR3 extends over 16 amino acids. Germline-derived CDR1 and CDR2 are SNHLY and FYNNEI. Trimming cost V 0 bases and J 4 bases, with 12 bases left between them. The CDR3 loop reads CASSEAAQPATGELFF. The CDR3 DNA is TGTGCCAGCAGTGAAGCGGCCCAACCCGCCACCGGGGAGCTGTTTTTT.

The CDR3 protein is CAWSRTSGIGNTQYF. As DNA, the CDR3 is TGTGCCTGGAGTAGGACTAGCGGGATTGGAAATACGCAGTATTTT. The chain carries TRBV30 and TRBJ2-3; 12 bases agree with TRBD2. Trimming removed 2 bases from V and 7 bases from J; junction bases left unmatched: 7. Germline values: CDR1 GTSNPN, CDR2 SVGIG (reference sequence). This CDR3 comprises 15 residues.